This T cell receptor (beta chain) was captured by sequencing in a study of cytomegalovirus exposure and HLA in healthy donors. General observations from the study: Accurate prediction of HLA-A and HLA-B alleles (for most subjects) was reportedly achieved from TCR beta sequences. Sequencing likely generated an artifact that appeared as a cluster of highly shared sequence variants. Within a later analysis, the majority of CMV-associated TCR beta chains appeared HLA-restricted. The number of N-insertions in an Asian-associated ancestry cluster was reportedly below the 666-donor mean in a later analysis.

The PCR was carried out with 60 Vbeta primers and 13 Jbeta primers. Some clones are missing from TCRdb's copy, which holds only in-frame ones; the method was immunoSEQ multiplex PCR. The sample yields about 81,000 clones, about 80% seen once. The V gene's germline CDR1 is MRHNA and CDR2 SNTAGT. The CDR3 length is 16 residues. Deletions cut 0 bases from V and 4 bases from J, with 12 bases between. In this sample, this clone turned up a few times. Its antigen is not known. The TCR comes from a man in his forties or fifties in good health and CMV-seropositive. The V call is TRBV6-4, the J call TRBJ2-2, with D possibly being TRBD2 (5 bases). The sample consisted of PBMCs. The CDR3 DNA reads TGTGCCAGCAGTGACTCCAGCCGGGGTCCCACCGGGGAGCTGTTTTTT. It specifies CASSDSSRGPTGELFF.